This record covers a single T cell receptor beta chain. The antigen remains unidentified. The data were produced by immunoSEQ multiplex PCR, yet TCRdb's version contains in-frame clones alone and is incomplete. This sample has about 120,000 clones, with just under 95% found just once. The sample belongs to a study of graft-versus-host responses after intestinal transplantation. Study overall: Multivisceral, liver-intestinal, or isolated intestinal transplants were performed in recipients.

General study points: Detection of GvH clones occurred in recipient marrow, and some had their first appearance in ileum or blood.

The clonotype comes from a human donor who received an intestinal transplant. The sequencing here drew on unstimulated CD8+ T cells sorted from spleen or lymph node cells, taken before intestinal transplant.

CDR3 amino acids: CASSLKRNEQFF. The DNA of the CDR3 is TGCGCCAGCAGCCTCAAGAGGAATGAGCAGTTCTTC. J is TRBJ2-1 and V is TRBV5-1, with D hard to call. V was clipped by 4 bases and J by 7 bases, with 9 bases between them. Germline V gives CDR1 SGHRS, CDR2 YFSETQ. There are 12 residues in the CDR3.